One TCR beta chain is described in this entry. The target antigen is unknown. This sample was included in a study of T-cell memory formation after mild COVID-19. From 5'RACE with constant-segment primers came TCR alpha and TCR beta cDNA libraries that carried sample barcodes and UMIs. TCRdb processed the 5' RACE reads anew with MiXCR; each CDR3 protein has one entry. The data hold tens of thousands of distinct CDR3 sequences, with over 6.5% observed a single time. Notes on the study in general: The main location of contracting CD4+ clones was CM and EM, and that of contracting CD8+ clones was EMRA.

The sequencing sample was made of PBMCs or a T cell subset sorted from them (not recorded which). This sequence was found in an adult who had mild COVID-19 (a few samples of this study predate the infection). Cell type and time point are not known.

The CDR3 protein is CASSIQGAKNIQYF. The CDR3 nucleotides read TGTGCCAGCAGCATACAGGGGGCCAAAAACATTCAGTACTTC. V gene TRBV5-4 combines with J gene TRBJ2-4; TRBD1 aligns across 7 bases. With V trimmed by 4 bases and J by 1 base, 2 bases remained unmatched. The germline CDR1 and CDR2 sequences are SGHNT and YYREEE (reference sequence). The CDR3 is 14 amino acids.